These 13 T cell receptor beta chains came from one sample sequenced in a study of T cell repertoires in cytomegalovirus infection. Each CDR3 protein is one row after TCRdb ran MiXCR on the reads. Among 550,000 to 850,000 distinct CDR3 sequences, approximately 33% were seen once, and the ten largest hold around a sixth. Their antigens remain unidentified. Source: cultured PBMCs, taken from culture after CMV antigen stimulation. The receptors were sampled from a human donor in good health (CMV status not recorded). Some clones in this sample may be carry-over from other donors' samples.

V gene TRBV11-3 combines with J gene TRBJ2-2; TRBD2 is a possible D gene (6 bases). Germline V gene lookup returns CDR1 SGHNT and CDR2 YENEEA. This CDR3 is built from 13 residues. The V end was cut by 2 bases, the J end by 7 bases, with 8 bases between. The CDR3 reads CASSLRRVGELFF. CDR3 sequence (DNA): TGTGCCAGCAGCTTACGGAGGGTCGGGGAGCTGTTTTTT.

The chain uses TRBV28 and TRBJ2-6, with D possibly TRBD2 on 5 matching bases. There are 15 residues in the CDR3. The V end was cut by 6 bases, the J end by 1 base, with 10 bases between. The germline V gene has CDR1 MDHEN and CDR2 SYDVKM. The CDR3 DNA reads TGTGCCAGCAGGCCGGAGGCGTCTGGGGCCAACGTCCTGACTTTC. This gives the protein CASRPEASGANVLTF.

The rearrangement joins TRBV19 to TRBJ2-7; D unresolved. Germline V gives CDR1 LNHDA, CDR2 SQIVND (reference sequence). The CDR3 extends over 13 amino acids. The V end was cut by 5 bases, the J end by 5 bases, with 13 bases between. In nucleotides, the CDR3 is TGTGCCAGTAGTCCTACGGCGGCCCACGAGCAGTACTTC. Protein product: CASSPTAAHEQYF.

This chain joins TRBV28 and TRBJ1-5; D possibly corresponds to TRBD1 (6 bases). This CDR3 has 14 residues. Between the trimmed V and J ends, which lost 5 bases and 6 bases, there was a span of 14 bases. CDR1 is MDHEN and CDR2 is SYDVKM in the germline V gene. CDR3 DNA: TGTGCCAGCAGTATCCACAGGGTCGGTCAGCCCCAGCATTTT. As protein: CASSIHRVGQPQHF.

There are a few counts of this clonotype. The gene calls are TRBV20-1 and TRBJ2-7; TRBD2 aligns across 11 bases. The CDR3 is made up of 15 amino acids. V trimming: 5 bases; J trimming: 0 bases; junction bases outside the gene matches: 6. Per the germline V gene, CDR1 is DFQATT and CDR2 is SNEGSKA (reference sequence). The CDR3 sequence: CSARTTSGSSYEQYF. The CDR3 nucleotides read TGCAGTGCTCGGACCACTAGCGGGAGCTCCTACGAGCAGTACTTC.

This clonotype was seen at least ten times. This chain connects TRBV7-8 to TRBJ1-1, with a tentative D call TRBD1 (6 bases). Germline lookup yields CDR1 SGHVS and CDR2 FQNEAQ. The V gene lost 5 bases and the J gene lost 1 base, with 11 bases spanning the gap. This CDR3 has 14 amino acids. This CDR3 is CASSPKTGNTEAFF. Written as DNA, the CDR3 is TGTGCCAGCAGCCCGAAGACAGGGAACACTGAAGCTTTCTTT.

This clonotype occurred a few times. This chain joins TRBV12-3 or TRBV12-4 and TRBJ1-4; D is unclear. Trimming cost V 1 base and J 8 bases, with 5 bases left between them. The CDR3 has 12 amino acids. The CDR3 loop is CASSLVTEKLFF. The CDR3 DNA reads as TGTGCCAGCAGTTTAGTAACCGAAAAACTGTTTTTT.

This clonotype occurred a few times. The chain has TRBV7-2 and TRBJ2-1, with 13 bases lining up with TRBD2. Germline V gene data show CDR1 as SGHTA and CDR2 as FQGNSA. This CDR3 spans 19 amino acids. Germline trimming cut 2 bases from V and 0 bases from J; bases unmatched to any gene: 7. The CDR3 DNA follows: TGTGCCAGCAGCTTACCCACTAGCGGGAGGGTTAGCTCCTACAATGAGCAGTTCTTC. Its translation is CASSLPTSGRVSSYNEQFF.

This clonotype was counted between two and nine times. The V call is TRBV18, the J call TRBJ2-2; D remains ambiguous. CDR3 length: 14 residues. V was clipped by 3 bases and J by 3 bases, with 8 bases between them. CDR1 and CDR2 (germline): KGHSH, LQKENI. The CDR3 here is CASSPQSDTGELFF. For the CDR3, the DNA is TGTGCCAGCTCACCGCAGAGTGACACCGGGGAGCTGTTTTTT. The full variable domain, completed using reference TRBV18 and TRBJ2-2, is NAGVMQNPRHLVRRRGQEARLRCSPMKGHSHVYWYRQLPEEGLKFMVYLQKENIIDESGMPKERFSAEFPKEGPSILRIQQVVRGDSAAYFCASSPQSDTGELFFGEGSRLTVL.

This clonotype was recorded a few times. The chain carries TRBV6-2 or TRBV6-3 and TRBJ1-2, with D unclear. Trimming took 2 bases from V and 5 from J, leaving 12 bases between them. The CDR3 sequence is 14 residues long. Per the germline V gene, CDR1 is MNHEY and CDR2 is SVGEGT. The CDR3 DNA follows: TGTGCCAGCAGTTACCCCCAAGAGGCATATGGCTACACCTTC. Residues: CASSYPQEAYGYTF.

V usage is TRBV2 and J usage is TRBJ2-1; TRBD2 aligns across 7 bases. This CDR3 has 13 amino acids. Germline V gene lookup returns CDR1 SNHLY and CDR2 FYNNEI. Trimming removed 5 bases from V and 5 bases from J; junction bases left unmatched: 3. In DNA form, the CDR3 reads TGTGCCAGCAGTTCCCTAGCGGACAATGAGCAGTTCTTC. Amino acids: CASSSLADNEQFF.

This clonotype was counted between two and nine times. J is TRBJ2-7 and V is TRBV13; D might be TRBD1 or TRBD2, each matching 6 bases. V lost 5 bases, J lost 3 bases, and 14 bases lay in between. The CDR3 runs to 14 residues. Germline assignment: CDR1 PRHDT and CDR2 FYEKMQ (reference sequence). Written as DNA, the CDR3 is TGTGCCAGCAGCCGGGGGCGGCGAGGCTACGAGCAGTACTTC. Amino acid sequence: CASSRGRRGYEQYF.

This clonotype appeared many times. The rearrangement links TRBV7-2 to TRBJ2-2; possibly TRBD1 for D (6 bases). Germline-derived CDR1 and CDR2 are SGHTA and FQGNSA. The CDR3 sequence is 13 residues long. V was pared by 4 bases and J by 6 bases, with 9 bases between. CDR3 bases: TGTGCCAGCAGCTCCAAGGGGGCCGGGGAGCTGTTTTTT. Translating it yields CASSSKGAGELFF. Looking up the rest from reference TRBV7-2 and TRBJ2-2 gives the full variable domain: GAGVSQSPSNKVTEKGKDVELRCDPISGHTALYWYRQSLGQGLEFLIYFQGNSAPDKSGLPSDRFSAERTGGSVSTLTIQRTQQEDSAVYLCASSSKGAGELFFGEGSRLTVL.